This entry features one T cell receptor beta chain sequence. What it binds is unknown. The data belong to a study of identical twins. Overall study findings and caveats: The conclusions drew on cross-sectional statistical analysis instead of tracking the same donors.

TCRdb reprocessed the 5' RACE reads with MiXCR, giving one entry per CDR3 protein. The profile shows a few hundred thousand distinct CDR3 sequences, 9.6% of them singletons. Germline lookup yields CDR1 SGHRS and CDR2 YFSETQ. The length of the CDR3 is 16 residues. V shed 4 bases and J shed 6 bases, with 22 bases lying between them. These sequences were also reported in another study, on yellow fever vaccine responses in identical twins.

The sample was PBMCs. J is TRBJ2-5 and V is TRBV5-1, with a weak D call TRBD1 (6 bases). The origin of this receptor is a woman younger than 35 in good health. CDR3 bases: TGCGCCAGCAGCGACACGCCGGGACACGTCCTACAGACCCAGTACTTC. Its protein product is CASSDTPGHVLQTQYF.